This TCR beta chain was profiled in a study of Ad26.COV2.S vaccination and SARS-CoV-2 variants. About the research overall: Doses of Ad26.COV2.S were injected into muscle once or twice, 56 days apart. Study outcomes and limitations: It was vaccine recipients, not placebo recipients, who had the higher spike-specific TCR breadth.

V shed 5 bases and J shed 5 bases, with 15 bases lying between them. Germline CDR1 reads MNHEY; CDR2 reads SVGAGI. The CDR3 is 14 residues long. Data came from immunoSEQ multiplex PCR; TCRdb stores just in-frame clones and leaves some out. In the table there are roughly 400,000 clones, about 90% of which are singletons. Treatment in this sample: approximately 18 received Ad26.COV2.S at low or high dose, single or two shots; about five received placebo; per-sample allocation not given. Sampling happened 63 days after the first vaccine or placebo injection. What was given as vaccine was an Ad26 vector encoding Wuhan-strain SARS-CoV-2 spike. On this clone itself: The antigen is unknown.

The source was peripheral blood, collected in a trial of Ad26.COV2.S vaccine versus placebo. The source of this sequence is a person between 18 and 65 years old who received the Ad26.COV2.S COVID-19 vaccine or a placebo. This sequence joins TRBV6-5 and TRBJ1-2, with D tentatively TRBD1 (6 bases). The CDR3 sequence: CASSPVPGAYGYTF. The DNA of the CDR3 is TGTGCCAGCAGTCCGGTACCAGGGGCGTATGGCTACACCTTC.